This T cell receptor (beta chain) was documented in a study of regulatory T cells in long-lasting Graves disease (dated by TCRdb to about 2021). Some background on the complete study: Patients with newly diagnosed Graves' disease had been on antithyroid drugs for under 3 months. Persistent Graves' disease patients were compared with newly diagnosed Graves' disease patients by peripheral blood TCR sequencing and RNA sequencing. The study was conducted in China and was registered as a clinical trial. A total of roughly 35 samples underwent TCR sequencing: about 13 from persistent and around 20 from newly diagnosed Graves' disease patients.

The sample's time point label, decoded: newly diagnosed GD, antithyroid drugs for less than 3 months. For both TCR sequencing and RNA sequencing, RNA was extracted from PBMCs using TRIzol. The diagnosis of Graves' disease was made according to American Thyroid Association guidelines. Patients were recruited from an endocrinology department in Xi'an, China. Each patient gave approximately 10 milliliters of peripheral blood, collected in an EDTA anticoagulant tube. Ficoll Paque Plus density gradient separation was used to isolate PBMCs, and no further T cell sorting was done. An Agilent 2100 Bioanalyzer and agarose gel were used to check RNA quality, and a NanoDrop 2000 was used to measure RNA concentration. The library was produced with multiplex PCR. The run used an Illumina HiSeq 4000. iRepertoire HTBI primers and Arm-PCR amplification of CDR3 regions were used to construct TCR beta libraries. PCR products were gel purified before sequencing. In the paper's pipeline: Gene usage analysis of CDR3 amino acid clonotypes used the 62 TRBV and 14 to 15 TRBJ segments found across samples. Filtered high-quality paired reads were merged into contigs using COPE and FqMerger. BLAST was used to align contigs to IMGT TRBV, TRBD and TRBJ reference genes, with CDR3 defined following IMGT. Highly expanded clones were defined as clonotypes with a frequency above 0.1%. Shannon entropy served as the measure of repertoire diversity, while the Gini coefficient captured V-J evenness. A clonotype was considered public if more than one individual shared it. TCRdb cleaned the public reads at Q25 with fastp, built clones with MiXCR and kept in-frame beta chains. Each record represents a unique CDR3 protein, reported with the most common genes and DNA among its rows. In this record, the V and J calls reflect TCRdb's handling and not the investigators' own analysis. The sample table lists about 240,000 distinct CDR3 sequences, around 20% of them with a count of one. The leading ten clones occupy roughly 14% of the sample.

Paper-wide results and their limitations: The authors noted that the small sample size was a limitation that may lower accuracy. Peripheral blood alone was examined, since thyroid tissue, which constituted the primary lesion, could not be accessed. Patients with persistent disease shared more public clonotypes (roughly 2,900) than newly diagnosed patients did (roughly 970). Only the TCR beta chain was sequenced and analyzed. Compared with newly diagnosed patients, persistent Graves' disease patients had lower TCR Shannon entropy and fewer highly expanded clones, which suggests clonal expansion.

This clonotype was seen many times. The clone's antigen remains unknown. Base-call qualities are not available, and no considerably larger clone is one nucleotide away. This receptor was identified in a female donor with Graves disease. Source: peripheral blood mononuclear cells (PBMCs), taken at new diagnosis, from a patient treated with antithyroid drugs.

CDR3 sequence: CATSINRGNTEAFF. The DNA sequence reads TGTGCCACCAGCATTAACAGGGGTAACACTGAAGCTTTCTTT. The rearrangement joined TRBV15 to TRBJ1-1; 7 central nucleotides agree with TRBD1. CDR1 and CDR2 are read off the germline V gene (reference sequence) as LNHNV and YYDKDF. The CDR3 sequence holds 14 residues, the cysteine and phenylalanine included. Only the CDR3 DNA stays, 42 bases, in frame from base 1. Trimming accounts for 4 bases at V and 2 bases at J, while the number of junction bases matched to no gene is 4.